Included here is one T cell receptor beta chain sequence, with context. Its antigen is not known. This entry is derived from a study of beta chain features in type 1 diabetes. The overall study: Age, gender and cell yields were alike across patients and healthy donors. Study-wide results and limits: Overrepresentation of cells with high TCR expression could result from cDNA sequencing. Amplification by PCR could prefer shorter templates, with the same effect in patients and controls.

CD4+ cells of the naive, central memory, regulatory and stem cell-like memory types were sorted via CD45RO/CCR7/CD25/CD127/CD95/CD27. Expressed TCRB transcripts got sequenced, as all isolated RNA was reverse transcribed. Assay used: immunoSEQ multiplex PCR; TCRdb lists only in-frame clones, some missing. Of about 900,000 clones listed, about a sixth are singletons. This CDR3 has 16 amino acids. V shed 5 bases, J shed 4 bases, and the junction held 7 bases outside the gene matches. Germline assignment: CDR1 MNHEY and CDR2 SMNVEV (reference sequence). The TCR comes from a young woman in good health. J is TRBJ2-3 and V is TRBV27; 12 bases are a match to TRBD2. The sample consisted of naive CD4+ T cells from blood. The CDR3 coding sequence is TGTGCCAGCAGTGCGACTAGCGGGAGTAACCCAGATACGCAGTATTTT. Translating it yields CASSATSGSNPDTQYF.